This T cell receptor (beta chain) stems from a study of T-cell memory formation after mild COVID-19. MiXCR was run by TCRdb on the 5' RACE reads, yielding one entry per CDR3 protein. Of around 150,000 distinct CDR3 sequences in the sample, about 14% were seen once. This clonotype occurred many times. Its ends do not fully match the called genes, so a read error is possible. The CDR3 contains 14 residues. Germline V CDR1 and CDR2: SGHRS, YFSETQ. J is TRBJ2-7 and V is TRBV5-1; 8 bases fit TRBD2. This TCR came from an adult woman who had mild COVID-19 (a few samples of this study predate the infection). Cell type and time point are not known. Sequenced sample: PBMCs or a T cell subset sorted from them (not recorded which). In DNA form, the CDR3 reads TGTGCCAGTAGTTTGACTAGCGTGTCCTACGAGCAGTACTTC. As protein: CASSLTSVSYEQYF. The full variable domain, with the rest looked up from reference TRBV5-1 and TRBJ2-7, is KAGVTQTPRYLIKTRGQQVTLSCSPISGHRSVSWYQQTPGQGLQFLFEYFSETQRNKGNFPGRFSGRQFSNSRSEMNVSTLELGDSALYLCASSLTSVSYEQYFGPGTRLTVT.